One and the same sample provided the 14 T cell receptor beta chains below, sequenced in a study of cytomegalovirus exposure and HLA in healthy donors. The primer mix had 60 Vbeta and 13 Jbeta primers. Produced via immunoSEQ multiplex PCR; TCRdb's table is partial and in-frame only. Of about 200,000 clones in the sample, about 88% were seen once. The sequenced sample was PBMCs. The receptors were sampled from a woman under 30 in good health and CMV-seronegative.

The gene calls are TRBV28 and TRBJ1-6, with TRBD1 identical over 9 bases. Germline CDR1 reads MDHEN; CDR2 reads SYDVKM. Losses at the gene ends were 8 bases for V and 8 bases for J; bases not matched to a gene: 10. The length of the CDR3 is 15 residues. CDR3 in amino acids: CASLSSGQGDSPLHF. CDR3 in DNA: TGTGCCAGCCTTTCCTCGGGACAGGGAGATTCACCCCTCCACTTT.

The J gene is TRBJ2-5, the V gene TRBV10-2; 9 bases align to TRBD1. Losses at the gene ends were 8 bases for V and 5 bases for J; bases not matched to a gene: 12. The germline V gene encodes CDR1 WSHSY and CDR2 SAAADI. This CDR3 region has 15 residues. As DNA, the CDR3 is TGCGCCAGCGCGGAGATCGGGACAGGGACGGAGACCCAGTACTTC. Its protein product is CASAEIGTGTETQYF.

V is TRBV28 and J is TRBJ1-5, with D possibly matching TRBD1 (5 bases). The CDR3 contains 14 residues. The germline gives CDR1 MDHEN, CDR2 SYDVKM. Deletions cut 2 bases from V and 4 bases from J, with 9 bases between. The CDR3 loop is CASSLGGANQPQHF. Here the CDR3 DNA reads TGTGCCAGCAGTTTAGGTGGGGCTAATCAGCCCCAGCATTTT.

The CDR3 DNA is TGTGCCATCAGTGCTCACACAGGAGATAACCCCTACGAGCAGTACTTC. Encoded protein: CAISAHTGDNPYEQYF. The gene calls are TRBV10-3 and TRBJ2-7; tentative D call: TRBD1 (5 bases). Germline values: CDR1 ENHRY, CDR2 SYGVKD. The V gene lost 4 bases and the J gene lost 2 bases, with 18 bases spanning the gap. The CDR3 is 16 amino acids.

The chain uses TRBV5-1 and TRBJ1-5, with TRBD1 matching 9 bases. The CDR3 covers 18 residues. Trimming took 4 bases from V and 1 from J; bases not matched to a gene: 12. Germline CDR1 reads SGHRS; CDR2 reads YFSETQ. DNA for the CDR3: TGCGCCAGCAGCGTCGGACAGGGGCCGAGTTGGAGCAATCAGCCCCAGCATTTT. Protein: CASSVGQGPSWSNQPQHF. The full variable domain, in which reference TRBV5-1 and TRBJ1-5 provide the parts outside the CDR3, is KAGVTQTPRYLIKTRGQQVTLSCSPISGHRSVSWYQQTPGQGLQFLFEYFSETQRNKGNFPGRFSGRQFSNSRSEMNVSTLELGDSALYLCASSVGQGPSWSNQPQHFGDGTRLSIL.

CDR3 nucleotide sequence: TGTGCCAGTAGTCAAACTAGACGGGAGACCCAGTACTTC. Amino acids: CASSQTRRETQYF. The chain combines TRBV19 with TRBJ2-5; a weak D match, TRBD2 (5 bases). V lost 5 bases and J lost 5, with 12 bases in between. This CDR3 has 13 residues. The germline gives CDR1 LNHDA, CDR2 SQIVND (reference sequence).

V and J are TRBV28 and TRBJ1-5; a weak D match, TRBD1 (5 bases). V lost 8 bases, J lost 5 bases, and 22 bases lay in between. Germline V gene sequence: CDR1 MDHEN, CDR2 SYDVKM. The CDR3 runs to 16 residues. The CDR3 spells CASHSGRVEGYQPQHF. Written as DNA, the CDR3 is TGTGCCAGCCACTCGGGCAGGGTGGAGGGATATCAGCCCCAGCATTTT.

The chain couples TRBV27 to TRBJ2-7; maybe TRBD1 (6 bases). CDR1 is MNHEY, CDR2 SMNVEV, per germline (reference sequence). V was clipped by 5 bases and J by 4 bases, with 12 bases between them. CDR3 length: 13 amino acids. CDR3 region: CASSPRTAYEQYF. CDR3 DNA sequence: TGTGCCAGCAGTCCAAGGACAGCTTACGAGCAGTACTTC.

The V call is TRBV7-9, the J call TRBJ2-7, with 9 bases matching TRBD1. This CDR3 contains 14 residues. The V gene's germline CDR1 is SEHNR and CDR2 FQNEAQ (reference sequence). V gave up 4 bases and J gave up 6 bases; unmatched junction bases: 7. The CDR3 protein is CASSSRDRALEQYF. In DNA form, the CDR3 reads TGTGCCAGCAGCTCCCGGGACAGGGCTCTCGAGCAGTACTTC.

The V call is TRBV4-1, the J call TRBJ2-1; tentatively, D is TRBD2 (5 bases). This CDR3 contains 18 residues. V lost 1 base and J 12 bases, leaving 28 bases between the germline ends. Germline loops: CDR1 MGHRA, CDR2 YSYEKL. The CDR3 protein is CASSQVGRRSQVIRGQFF. DNA of the CDR3: TGCGCCAGCAGCCAAGTTGGAAGGAGGAGTCAGGTAATACGGGGGCAGTTCTTC.

This rearrangement joins TRBV30 to TRBJ1-6; 7 bases are a match to TRBD1. Germline V gives CDR1 GTSNPN, CDR2 SVGIG (reference sequence). This CDR3 has 13 amino acids. V shed 5 bases and J 7 bases; nucleotides not matched to a gene: 5. The CDR3 DNA sequence: TGTGCCTGGTCCCGGGACAGCAATTCACCCCTCCACTTT. Protein sequence: CAWSRDSNSPLHF.

This clone was picked up one time. CDR3 in amino acids: CASSESGGGAADTQYF. In DNA form, the CDR3 reads TGCGCCAGCAGTGAGTCGGGCGGGGGGGCCGCAGATACGCAGTATTTT. V gene TRBV10-1 combines with J gene TRBJ2-3, with TRBD2 matching over 9 bases. This CDR3 contains 16 residues. J lost 4 bases, V lost 0 bases, and 5 bases had no gene match. Germline CDR1 is WNHNN and CDR2 is SYGVQD (reference sequence).

The chain is built from TRBV5-8 and TRBJ1-2; possibly TRBD1 for D (5 bases). This CDR3 region has 14 residues. CDR1 and CDR2 (germline): SGHTS, YDEGEE. V was pared by 1 base and J by 13 bases, with 20 bases between. The CDR3 loop reads CASSLKGTYGGGTF. CDR3 coding DNA: TGTGCCAGCAGCTTGAAGGGGACTTACGGCGGGGGCACCTTC.

As concerns this clone: The junction differs from germline at one of its ends, possibly a read error. The gene calls are TRBV7-9 and TRBJ2-1; TRBD2 matches 10 bases. The CDR3 runs to 18 residues. The V gene's germline CDR1 is SEHNR and CDR2 FQNEAQ (reference sequence). In DNA form, the CDR3 reads TGTTCCAGCAGATCGACTAGCGGGCCCCTCCGGCCCTACAATGAGCAGTTCTTC. It yields the protein CSSRSTSGPLRPYNEQFF.